These 10 T cell receptor beta chains were all obtained from the same sample, sequenced in a study of blood T cell repertoires in COVID-19. Method: immunoSEQ multiplex PCR; TCRdb's copy keeps in-frame clones and lacks some. The sample consists of around 200,000 clones, roughly four fifths of them appearing once. Source material: peripheral blood. These receptors all come from a middle-aged man who had recovered from COVID-19.

The chain employs TRBV7-2 and TRBJ2-2; 9 nucleotides line up with TRBD2. The junction had 5 bases not matched to a gene; V was cut back by 6 bases and J by 6 bases. CDR3 length: 14 amino acids. Looked up from germline, CDR1 is SGHTA and CDR2 is FQGNSA. Here the CDR3 DNA reads TGTGCCAGCAGTCCAGGGACTAGCTCCGGGGAGCTGTTTTTT. Protein sequence: CASSPGTSSGELFF.

This sequence joins TRBV7-2 and TRBJ2-7; D gene ambiguous. The V gene's germline CDR1 is SGHTA and CDR2 FQGNSA. CDR3 size: 13 residues. Trimming took 2 bases from V and 1 from J, leaving 6 bases between them. The chain's CDR3 is CASSLPVSYEQYF. CDR3 DNA sequence: TGTGCCAGCAGCTTACCGGTTTCCTACGAGCAGTACTTC.

J is TRBJ1-2 and V is TRBV5-8; TRBD1 aligns across 9 bases. Per the germline V gene, CDR1 is SGHTS and CDR2 is YDEGEE. With V trimmed by 5 bases and J by 7 bases, 18 bases remained unmatched. The CDR3 totals 17 residues. CDR3 in amino acids: CASSPRDRDVRRSGYTF. DNA of the CDR3: TGTGCCAGCAGTCCAAGGGACAGGGATGTAAGGAGGAGTGGCTACACCTTC.

V gene TRBV19 combines with J gene TRBJ2-1; 14 bases are a match to TRBD2. This CDR3 is built from 17 residues. V trimming: 1 base; J trimming: 8 bases; junction bases outside the gene matches: 7. Germline V gene sequence: CDR1 LNHDA, CDR2 SQIVND (reference sequence). The CDR3 nucleotides are TGTGCCAGTAGTATAGCGGGGGGACTAGCGGGAGACCATGAGCAGTTCTTC. It codes for CASSIAGGLAGDHEQFF.

This clone was detected only a few times. The rearrangement links TRBV29-1 to TRBJ2-2; no clear D. This CDR3 region has 13 residues. Germline V lookup: CDR1 SQVTM, CDR2 ANQGSEA. V was shortened by 6 bases and J by 4 bases, with 12 bases between the two germline ends. CDR3 protein: CSVNTVPTGELFF. The CDR3 DNA is TGCAGCGTAAACACCGTGCCCACCGGGGAGCTGTTTTTT.

The chain joins TRBV4-2 to TRBJ2-2; 8 bases align to TRBD2. V shed 4 bases and J 6 bases; nucleotides not matched to a gene: 10. The CDR3 sequence is 16 residues long. Germline assignment: CDR1 LGHNA and CDR2 YNFKEQ. The CDR3 loop reads CASSPQAGEGAGELFF. CDR3 DNA sequence: TGTGCCAGCAGCCCCCAAGCGGGAGAAGGGGCCGGGGAGCTGTTTTTT.

In its sample, this clone was seen once. The chain is built from TRBV29-1 and TRBJ1-1; D is ambiguous. This CDR3 region has 15 residues. V was clipped by 4 bases and J by 0 bases, with 15 bases between them. CDR1 and CDR2 from the germline V gene are SQVTM and ANQGSEA. The CDR3 nucleotides are TGCAGCGTTGTAGAATTTGGAGGTTTGAACACTGAAGCTTTCTTT. This encodes CSVVEFGGLNTEAFF.

The chain is built from TRBV29-1 and TRBJ2-3; D unresolved. Looked up from germline, CDR1 is SQVTM and CDR2 is ANQGSEA. The V and J ends lost 5 bases and 1 base respectively, with 13 bases between them. This CDR3 spans 14 amino acids. CDR3 amino acids: CSVLGPTGTDTQYF. The CDR3 DNA reads as TGCAGCGTTCTAGGCCCAACCGGCACAGATACGCAGTATTTT.

This chain joins TRBV7-9 and TRBJ1-2; TRBD1 agrees at 9 bases. Germline V gene sequence: CDR1 SEHNR, CDR2 FQNEAQ (reference sequence). The trim removed 5 bases at V and 7 bases at J, leaving 8 bases unmatched. The CDR3 is 14 amino acids. The CDR3 DNA reads as TGTGCCAGCAGCAGAGAAACAGGGGGCAGTGGCTACACCTTC. Amino acid sequence: CASSRETGGSGYTF.

The rearrangement links TRBV30 to TRBJ1-4; unclear D gene. The CDR3 consists of 14 residues. Deletions cut 0 bases from V and 0 bases from J, with 5 bases between. The germline CDR1 and CDR2 sequences are GTSNPN and SVGIG (reference sequence). The CDR3 here is CAWSVGATNEKLFF. Here the CDR3 DNA reads TGTGCCTGGAGTGTAGGAGCAACTAATGAAAAACTGTTTTTT.